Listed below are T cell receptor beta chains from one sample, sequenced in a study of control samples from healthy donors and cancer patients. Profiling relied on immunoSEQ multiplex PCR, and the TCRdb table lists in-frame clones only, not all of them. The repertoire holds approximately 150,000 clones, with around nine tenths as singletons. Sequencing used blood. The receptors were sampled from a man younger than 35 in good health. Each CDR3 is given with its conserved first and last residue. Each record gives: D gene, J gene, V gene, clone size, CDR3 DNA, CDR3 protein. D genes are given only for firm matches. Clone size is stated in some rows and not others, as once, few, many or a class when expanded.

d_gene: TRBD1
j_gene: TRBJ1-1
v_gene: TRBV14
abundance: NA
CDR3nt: TGTGCCAGCAGCCCCCGGACAGGGGAGAACACTGAAGCTTTCTTT
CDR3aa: CASSPRTGENTEAFF

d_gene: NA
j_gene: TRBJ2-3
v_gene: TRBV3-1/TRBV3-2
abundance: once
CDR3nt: TGTGCCAGCAGCCAAGATTCTCGCTCTTGGGCGGATACGCAGTATTTT
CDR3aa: CASSQDSRSWADTQYF

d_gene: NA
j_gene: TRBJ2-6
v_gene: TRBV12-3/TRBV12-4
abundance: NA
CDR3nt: TGTGCCAGCAGTTTCTCTGGGGCCAACGTCCTGACTTTC
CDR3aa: CASSFSGANVLTF

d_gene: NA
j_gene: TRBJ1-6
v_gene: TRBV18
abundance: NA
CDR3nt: TGTGCCAGCTCACCAGCCAGAGATTCACCCCTCCACTTT
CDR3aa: CASSPARDSPLHF

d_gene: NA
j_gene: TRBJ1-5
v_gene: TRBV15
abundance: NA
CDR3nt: TGTGCCACCAGCAGAGAGGGCAGGGGCAATCAGCCCCAGCATTTT
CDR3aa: CATSREGRGNQPQHF

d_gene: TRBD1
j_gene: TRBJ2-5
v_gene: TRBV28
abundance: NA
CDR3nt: TGTGCCAGCAGGGGCCAGGACAGGGTCCGTTTCGGGACCCAGTACTTC
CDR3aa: CASRGQDRVRFGTQYF

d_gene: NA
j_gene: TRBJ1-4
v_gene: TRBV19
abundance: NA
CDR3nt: TGTGCCAGTAGTATCGGCCCGGCGAGGGGTGAAAAACTGTTTTTT
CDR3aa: CASSIGPARGEKLFF

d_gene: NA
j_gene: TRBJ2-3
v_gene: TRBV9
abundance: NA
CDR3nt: TGTGCCAGCAGCCGCCCGGGGAGCACAGATACGCAGTATTTT
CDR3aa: CASSRPGSTDTQYF

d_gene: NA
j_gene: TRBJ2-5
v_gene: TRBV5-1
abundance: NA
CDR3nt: TGCGCCAGCAGCTTAGGTATAGGACCCCAAGAGACCCAGTACTTC
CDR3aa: CASSLGIGPQETQYF

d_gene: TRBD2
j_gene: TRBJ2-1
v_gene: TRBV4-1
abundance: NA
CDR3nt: TGCGCCAGCAGCCAAGCGCCCCTAGCGGGGGGTTACAATGAGCAGTTCTTC
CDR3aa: CASSQAPLAGGYNEQFF

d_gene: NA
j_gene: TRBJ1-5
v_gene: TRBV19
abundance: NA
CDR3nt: TGTGCCAGTAGTGCCTCAGTGGAGCCCCAGCATTTT
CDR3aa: CASSASVEPQHF

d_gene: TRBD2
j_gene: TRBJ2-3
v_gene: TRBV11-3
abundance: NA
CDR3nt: TGTGCCAGCAGCTTTACTAGCGCGGGGGGAGGAGATACGCAGTATTTT
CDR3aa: CASSFTSAGGGDTQYF

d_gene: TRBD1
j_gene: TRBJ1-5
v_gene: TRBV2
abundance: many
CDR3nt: TGTGCCAGCAGCCAACAGGGGAACAGCAATCAGCCCCAGCATTTT
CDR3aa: CASSQQGNSNQPQHF

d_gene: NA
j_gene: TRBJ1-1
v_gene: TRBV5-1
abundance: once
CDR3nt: TGCGCCAGCAGCTTGGGAAGCTTGAACACTGAAGCTTTCTTT
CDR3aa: CASSLGSLNTEAFF

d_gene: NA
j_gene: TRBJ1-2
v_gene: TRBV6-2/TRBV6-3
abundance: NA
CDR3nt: TGTGCCAGCAGCCAAAACTATGGCTACACCTTC
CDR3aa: CASSQNYGYTF

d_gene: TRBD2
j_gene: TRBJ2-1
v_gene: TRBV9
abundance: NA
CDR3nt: TGTGCCAGCAGCGTAAGGGGACTAGAAACCTACAATGAGCAGTTCTTC
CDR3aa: CASSVRGLETYNEQFF

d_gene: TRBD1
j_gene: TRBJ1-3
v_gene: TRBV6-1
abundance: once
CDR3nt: TGTGCCAGCAGTGAAAACAACTTCGGGACAGGAAGGGACACCATATATTTT
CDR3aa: CASSENNFGTGRDTIYF

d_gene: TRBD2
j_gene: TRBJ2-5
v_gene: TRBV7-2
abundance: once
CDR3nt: TGTGCCAGCAGCCCATTAGCGGGGGGATCGGCGACCCAGTACTTC
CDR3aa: CASSPLAGGSATQYF